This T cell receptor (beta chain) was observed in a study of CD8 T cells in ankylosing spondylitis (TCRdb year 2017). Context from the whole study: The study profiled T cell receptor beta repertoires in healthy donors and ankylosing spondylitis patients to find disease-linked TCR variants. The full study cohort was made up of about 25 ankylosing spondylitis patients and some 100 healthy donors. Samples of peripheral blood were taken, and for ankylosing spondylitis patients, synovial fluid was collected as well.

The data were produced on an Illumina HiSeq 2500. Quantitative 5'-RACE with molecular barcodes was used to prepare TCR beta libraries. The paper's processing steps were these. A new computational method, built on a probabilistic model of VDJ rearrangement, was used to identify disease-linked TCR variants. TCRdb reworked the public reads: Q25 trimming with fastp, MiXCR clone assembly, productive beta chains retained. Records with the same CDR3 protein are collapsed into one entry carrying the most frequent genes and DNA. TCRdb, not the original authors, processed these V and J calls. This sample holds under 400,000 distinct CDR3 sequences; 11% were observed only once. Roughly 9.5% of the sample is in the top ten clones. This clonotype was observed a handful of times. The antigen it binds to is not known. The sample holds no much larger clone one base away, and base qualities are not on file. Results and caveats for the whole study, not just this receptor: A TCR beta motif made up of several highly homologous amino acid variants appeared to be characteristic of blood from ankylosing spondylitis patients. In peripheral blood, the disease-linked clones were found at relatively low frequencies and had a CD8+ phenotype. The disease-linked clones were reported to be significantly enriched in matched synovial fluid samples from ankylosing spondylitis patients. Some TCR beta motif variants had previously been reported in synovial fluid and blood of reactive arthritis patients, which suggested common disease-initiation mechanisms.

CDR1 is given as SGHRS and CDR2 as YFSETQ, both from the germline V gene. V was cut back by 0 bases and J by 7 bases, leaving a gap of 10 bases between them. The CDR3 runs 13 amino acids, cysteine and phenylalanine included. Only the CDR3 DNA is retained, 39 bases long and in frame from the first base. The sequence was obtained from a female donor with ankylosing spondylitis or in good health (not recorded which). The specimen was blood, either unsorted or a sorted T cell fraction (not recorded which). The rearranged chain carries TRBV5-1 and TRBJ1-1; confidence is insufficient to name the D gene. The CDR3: CASSLERGFEAFF. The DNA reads TGCGCCAGCAGCTTGGAGAGAGGGTTTGAAGCTTTCTTT.